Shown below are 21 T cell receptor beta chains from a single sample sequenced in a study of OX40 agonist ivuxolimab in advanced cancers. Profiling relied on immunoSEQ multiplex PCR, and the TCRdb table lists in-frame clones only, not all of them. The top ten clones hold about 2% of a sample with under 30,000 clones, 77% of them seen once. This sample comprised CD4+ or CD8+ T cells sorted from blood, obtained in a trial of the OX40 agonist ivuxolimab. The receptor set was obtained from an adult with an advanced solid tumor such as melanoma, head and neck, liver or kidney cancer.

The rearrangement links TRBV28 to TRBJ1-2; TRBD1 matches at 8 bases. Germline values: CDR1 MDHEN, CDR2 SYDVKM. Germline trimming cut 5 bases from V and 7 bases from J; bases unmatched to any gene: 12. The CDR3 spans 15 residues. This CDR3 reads CASSRSRTGTAGYTF. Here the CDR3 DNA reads TGTGCCAGCAGTCGCTCGCGGACAGGGACGGCTGGCTACACCTTC.

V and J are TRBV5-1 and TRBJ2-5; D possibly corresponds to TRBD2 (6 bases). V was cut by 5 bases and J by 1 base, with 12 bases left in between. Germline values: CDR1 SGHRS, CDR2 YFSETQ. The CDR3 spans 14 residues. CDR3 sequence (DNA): TGCGCCAGCAGTTTCAGCGGGTCCCAAGAGACCCAGTACTTC. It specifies CASSFSGSQETQYF.

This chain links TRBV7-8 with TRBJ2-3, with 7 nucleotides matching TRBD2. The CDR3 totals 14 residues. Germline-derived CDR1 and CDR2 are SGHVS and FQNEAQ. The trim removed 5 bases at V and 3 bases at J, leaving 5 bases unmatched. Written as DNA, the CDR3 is TGTGCCAGCAGCCACGGGAGGACGACAGATACGCAGTATTTT. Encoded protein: CASSHGRTTDTQYF.

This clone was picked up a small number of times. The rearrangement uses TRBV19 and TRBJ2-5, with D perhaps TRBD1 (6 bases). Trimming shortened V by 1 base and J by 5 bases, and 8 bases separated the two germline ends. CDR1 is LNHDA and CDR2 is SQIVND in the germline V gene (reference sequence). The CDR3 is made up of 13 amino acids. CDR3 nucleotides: TGTGCCAGTAGTATAGGGCAGGGGGAGACCCAGTACTTC. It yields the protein CASSIGQGETQYF.

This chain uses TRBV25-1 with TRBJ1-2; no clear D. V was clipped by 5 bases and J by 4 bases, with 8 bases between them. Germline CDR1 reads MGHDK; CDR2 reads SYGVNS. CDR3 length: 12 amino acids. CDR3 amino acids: CASSRLFYGYTF. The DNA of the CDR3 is TGTGCCAGCAGTCGACTCTTCTATGGCTACACCTTC.

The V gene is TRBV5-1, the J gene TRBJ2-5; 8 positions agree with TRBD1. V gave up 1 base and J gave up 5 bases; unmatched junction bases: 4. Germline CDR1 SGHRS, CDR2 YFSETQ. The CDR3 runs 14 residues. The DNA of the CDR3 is TGCGCCAGCAGCTTGAGGACAGGGAGGGAGACCCAGTACTTC. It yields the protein CASSLRTGRETQYF.

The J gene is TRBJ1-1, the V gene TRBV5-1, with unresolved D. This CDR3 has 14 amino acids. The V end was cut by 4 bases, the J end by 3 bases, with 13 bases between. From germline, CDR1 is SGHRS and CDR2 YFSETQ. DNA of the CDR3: TGCGCCAGCAGCCTTCCAAGCGCGCACACTGAAGCTTTCTTT. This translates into CASSLPSAHTEAFF.

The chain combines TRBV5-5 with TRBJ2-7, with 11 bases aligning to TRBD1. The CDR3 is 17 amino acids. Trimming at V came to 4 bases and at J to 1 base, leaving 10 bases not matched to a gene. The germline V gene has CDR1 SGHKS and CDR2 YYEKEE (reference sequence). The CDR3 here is CASSANLRDRGSYEQYF. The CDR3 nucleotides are TGTGCCAGCAGCGCGAATCTCCGGGACAGGGGGTCCTACGAGCAGTACTTC.

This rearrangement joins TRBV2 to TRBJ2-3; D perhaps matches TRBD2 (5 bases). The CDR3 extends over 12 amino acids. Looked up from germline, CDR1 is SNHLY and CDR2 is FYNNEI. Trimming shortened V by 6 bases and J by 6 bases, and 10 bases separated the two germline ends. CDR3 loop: CASRPGLDTQYF. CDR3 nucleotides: TGTGCCAGCAGACCGGGGTTGGATACGCAGTATTTT.

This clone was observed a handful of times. The CDR3 DNA sequence: TGCAGCGTTGAAGATCACAGTTCTAGCACAGATACGCAGTATTTT. It yields the protein CSVEDHSSSTDTQYF. The chain joins TRBV29-1 to TRBJ2-3; no reliable D call. The CDR3 has 15 residues. V shed 0 bases and J shed 0 bases, with 10 bases lying between them. Germline-derived CDR1 and CDR2 are SQVTM and ANQGSEA.

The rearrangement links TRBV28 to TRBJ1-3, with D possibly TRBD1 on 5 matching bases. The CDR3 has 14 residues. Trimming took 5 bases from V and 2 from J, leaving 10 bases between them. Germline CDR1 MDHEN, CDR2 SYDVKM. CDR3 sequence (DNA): TGTGCCAGCAGTGCGGGGACGGCTGGAAACACCATATATTTT. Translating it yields CASSAGTAGNTIYF. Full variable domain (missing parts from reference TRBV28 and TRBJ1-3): DVKVTQSSRYLVKRTGEKVFLECVQDMDHENMFWYRQDPGLGLRLIYFSYDVKMKEKGDIPEGYSVSREKKERFSLILESASTNQTSMYLCASSAGTAGNTIYFGEGSWLTVV.

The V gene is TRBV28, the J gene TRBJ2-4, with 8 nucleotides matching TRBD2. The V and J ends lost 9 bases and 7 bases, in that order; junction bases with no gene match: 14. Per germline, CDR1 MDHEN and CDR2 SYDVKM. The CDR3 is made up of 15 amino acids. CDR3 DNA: TGTGCCAGTTCCGGGGGGGGCGCGGGCCTGAACATTCAGTACTTC. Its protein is CASSGGGAGLNIQYF.

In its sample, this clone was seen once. The CDR3 region has the DNA TGTGCCAGTAGTCTATGGACTAGCGGGAGGGCCGGTAACAATGAGCAGTTCTTC. Protein sequence: CASSLWTSGRAGNNEQFF. The chain carries TRBV19 and TRBJ2-1; 15 positions match TRBD2. V lost 5 bases to trimming and J lost 5 bases; unmatched junction nucleotides: 10. The length of the CDR3 is 18 residues. Germline assignment: CDR1 LNHDA and CDR2 SQIVND (reference sequence).

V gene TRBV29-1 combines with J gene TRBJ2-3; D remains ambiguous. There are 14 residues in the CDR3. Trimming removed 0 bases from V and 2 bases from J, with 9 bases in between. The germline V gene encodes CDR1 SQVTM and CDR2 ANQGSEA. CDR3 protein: CSVEEGLLTDTQYF. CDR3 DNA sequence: TGCAGCGTTGAAGAGGGCCTCCTCACAGATACGCAGTATTTT.

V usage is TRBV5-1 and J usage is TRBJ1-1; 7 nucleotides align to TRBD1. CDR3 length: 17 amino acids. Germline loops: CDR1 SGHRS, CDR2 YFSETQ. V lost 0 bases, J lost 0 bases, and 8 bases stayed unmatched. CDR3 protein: CASSLEGAFNMNTEAFF. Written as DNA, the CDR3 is TGCGCCAGCAGCTTGGAGGGGGCCTTCAACATGAACACTGAAGCTTTCTTT.

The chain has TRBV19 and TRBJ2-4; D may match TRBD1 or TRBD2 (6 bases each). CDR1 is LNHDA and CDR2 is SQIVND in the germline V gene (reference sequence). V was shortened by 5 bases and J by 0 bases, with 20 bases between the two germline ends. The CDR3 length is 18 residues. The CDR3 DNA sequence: TGTGCCAGTAGTCAACGAACGGGGGCCTTCCTAGCCAAAAACATTCAGTACTTC. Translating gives CASSQRTGAFLAKNIQYF. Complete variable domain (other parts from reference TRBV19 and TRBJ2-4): DGGITQSPKYLFRKEGQNVTLSCEQNLNHDAMYWYRQDPGQGLRLIYYSQIVNDFQKGDIAEGYSVSREKKESFPLTVTSAQKNPTAFYLCASSQRTGAFLAKNIQYFGAGTRLSVL.

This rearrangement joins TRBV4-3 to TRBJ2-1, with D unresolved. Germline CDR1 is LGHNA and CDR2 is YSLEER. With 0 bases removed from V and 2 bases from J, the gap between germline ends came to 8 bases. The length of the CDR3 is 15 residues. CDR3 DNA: TGCGCCAGCAGCCAAGATGGCGACACCTACAATGAGCAGTTCTTC. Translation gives CASSQDGDTYNEQFF.

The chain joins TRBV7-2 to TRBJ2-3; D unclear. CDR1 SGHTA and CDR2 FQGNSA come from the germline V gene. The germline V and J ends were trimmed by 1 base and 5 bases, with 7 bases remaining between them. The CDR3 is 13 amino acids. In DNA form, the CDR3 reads TGTGCCAGCAGCTTAGGGTACGGAGATACGCAGTATTTT. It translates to CASSLGYGDTQYF.

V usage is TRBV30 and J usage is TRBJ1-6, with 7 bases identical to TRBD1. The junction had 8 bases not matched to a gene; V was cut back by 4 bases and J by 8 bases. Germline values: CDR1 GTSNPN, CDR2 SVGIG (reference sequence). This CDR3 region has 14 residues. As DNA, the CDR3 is TGTGCCTGGATGAGCGACAGGGCTGATTCACCCCTCCACTTT. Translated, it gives CAWMSDRADSPLHF.

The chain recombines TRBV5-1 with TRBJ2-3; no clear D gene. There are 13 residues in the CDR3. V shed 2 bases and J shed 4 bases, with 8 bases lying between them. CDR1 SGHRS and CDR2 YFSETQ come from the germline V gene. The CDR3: CASSLYGSDTQYF. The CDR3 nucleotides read TGCGCCAGCAGCTTATACGGGTCAGATACGCAGTATTTT.

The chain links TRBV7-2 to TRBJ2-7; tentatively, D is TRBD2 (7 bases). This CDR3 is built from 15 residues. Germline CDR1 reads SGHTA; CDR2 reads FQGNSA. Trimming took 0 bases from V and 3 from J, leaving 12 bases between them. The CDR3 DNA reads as TGTGCCAGCAGCTTAGCGTCAGGGGAGGGCTACGAGCAGTACTTC. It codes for CASSLASGEGYEQYF.